This T cell receptor (beta chain) originates from a study of T cell changes during pregnancy in multiple sclerosis. Assay: immunoSEQ multiplex PCR; the TCRdb copy retains only in-frame clones and omits some. The sample gives fewer than 45,000 clones, roughly nine tenths of which show up once; 0.7% to 0.85% is in the top ten. Trimming cost V 6 bases and J 2 bases; bases outside gene matches: 7. The CDR3 sequence is 16 residues long. Germline-derived CDR1 and CDR2 are SGHVS and FQNEAQ. This rearrangement joins TRBV7-8 to TRBJ2-1; 10 nucleotides align to TRBD2. This receptor was identified in a female donor in good health, enrolled as a control in a pregnancy study. The sequencing used CD4+ T cells from peripheral blood mononuclear cells, collected after pregnancy. The chain's CDR3 is CASSPLAGVTYNEQFF. The DNA of the CDR3 is TGTGCCAGCAGTCCCCTAGCGGGAGTAACCTACAATGAGCAGTTCTTC.